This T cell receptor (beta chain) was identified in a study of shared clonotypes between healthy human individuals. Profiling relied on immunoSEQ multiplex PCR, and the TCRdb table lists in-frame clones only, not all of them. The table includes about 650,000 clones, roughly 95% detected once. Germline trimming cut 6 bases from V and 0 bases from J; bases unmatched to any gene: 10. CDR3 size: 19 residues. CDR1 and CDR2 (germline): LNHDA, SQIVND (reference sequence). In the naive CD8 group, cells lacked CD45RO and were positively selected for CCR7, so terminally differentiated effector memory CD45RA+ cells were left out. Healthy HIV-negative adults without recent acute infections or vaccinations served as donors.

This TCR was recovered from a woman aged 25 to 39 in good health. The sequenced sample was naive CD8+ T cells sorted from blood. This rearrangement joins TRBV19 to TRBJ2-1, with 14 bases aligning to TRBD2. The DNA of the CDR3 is TGTGCCAGTAGCGAAGGGACTAGCGGGAGAGGGGACTCCTACAATGAGCAGTTCTTC. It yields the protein CASSEGTSGRGDSYNEQFF.